The sequence of this T cell receptor beta chain was determined in a study of blood T cells in healthy people across ages. Overall study: The template switching approach captured approximately one barcoded beta molecule for every two T cells.

General study findings and limits: Any changes in expanded clonotypes were possibly confounded, as donor CMV status remained unknown. TCR beta diversity tracked closely with naive T cell percentage.

Ten or more counts support this clonotype. Its antigen remains unidentified. Each donor gave roughly 10 milliliters of peripheral blood. Together with a sample-barcoded 5' primer, a J-beta primer mix was included in a second PCR lasting roughly 7 to 11 cycles. One entry per CDR3 protein, called by TCRdb with MiXCR from the 5' RACE reads. The sample lists around 900,000 distinct CDR3 sequences; 25% to 35% were seen once. Sequences were obtained from blood. This receptor was obtained from a woman aged 80 or over in good health.

As DNA, the CDR3 is TGTGCCAGCAGCGCGCAGGGGATCCAAGAGACCCAGTACTTC. Its translation: CASSAQGIQETQYF. V is TRBV5-5 and J is TRBJ2-5, with TRBD1 as a possible D gene (6 bases). V was clipped by 4 bases and J by 1 base, with 11 bases between them. CDR1 is SGHKS and CDR2 is YYEKEE in the germline V gene (reference sequence). The CDR3 contains 14 residues.